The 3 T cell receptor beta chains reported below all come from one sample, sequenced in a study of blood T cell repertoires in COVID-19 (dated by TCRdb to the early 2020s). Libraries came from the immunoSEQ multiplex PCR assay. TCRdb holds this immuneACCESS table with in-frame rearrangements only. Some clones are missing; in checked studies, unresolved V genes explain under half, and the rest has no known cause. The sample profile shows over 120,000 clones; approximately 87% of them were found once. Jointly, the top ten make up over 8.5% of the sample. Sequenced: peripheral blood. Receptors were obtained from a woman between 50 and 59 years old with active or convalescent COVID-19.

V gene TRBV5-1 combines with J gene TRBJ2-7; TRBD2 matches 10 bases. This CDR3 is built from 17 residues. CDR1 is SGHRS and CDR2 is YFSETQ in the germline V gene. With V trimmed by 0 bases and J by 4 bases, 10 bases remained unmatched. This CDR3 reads CASSLAASGRIVYEQYF. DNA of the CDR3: TGCGCCAGCAGCTTGGCGGCTAGCGGGAGAATTGTGTACGAGCAGTACTTC.

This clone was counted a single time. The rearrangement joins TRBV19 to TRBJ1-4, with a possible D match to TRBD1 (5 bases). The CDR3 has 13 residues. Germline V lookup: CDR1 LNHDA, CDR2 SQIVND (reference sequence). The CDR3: CATQGWVNEKLFF. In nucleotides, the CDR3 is TGTGCTACCCAGGGATGGGTGAATGAAAAACTGTTTTTT.

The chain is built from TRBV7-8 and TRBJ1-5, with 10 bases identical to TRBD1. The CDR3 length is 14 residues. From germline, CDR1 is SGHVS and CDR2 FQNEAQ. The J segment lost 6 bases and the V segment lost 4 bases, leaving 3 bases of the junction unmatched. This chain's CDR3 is CASSYDRGPQPQHF. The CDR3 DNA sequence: TGTGCCAGCAGCTACGACAGGGGGCCTCAGCCCCAGCATTTT.